This T cell receptor beta chain was observed in a study of identical twins. Study results and caveats: Diverse VJ usage suggested most zero-insertion clonotypes were not invariant T cells.

On this clonotype: Its cognate antigen is unknown.

The cDNA had a unique molecular identifier and a template-switch universal primer site. One entry per CDR3 protein results from TCRdb running MiXCR on the 5' RACE reads. The sample carries around 530,000 distinct CDR3 sequences, 15% recorded once. The germline CDR1 and CDR2 sequences are SGHRS and YFSETQ. The CDR3 is 18 amino acids. V shed 0 bases and J 6 bases; nucleotides not matched to a gene: 14. These data were also filed under a second study, of yellow fever vaccine responses in identical twins. That work adds: Twins' T cell vaccine responses reportedly looked partly convergent, partly personalized.

The sequencing input was CD4+ T cells sorted from blood. This sequence was found in a woman aged 18-29 years in good health. The gene calls are TRBV5-1 and TRBJ2-1; 8 nucleotides line up with TRBD2. Written as DNA, the CDR3 is TGCGCCAGCAGCTTGGCCGGCCAAGGTGACGGGAGGGGCAATGAGCAGTTCTTC. This codes for CASSLAGQGDGRGNEQFF.